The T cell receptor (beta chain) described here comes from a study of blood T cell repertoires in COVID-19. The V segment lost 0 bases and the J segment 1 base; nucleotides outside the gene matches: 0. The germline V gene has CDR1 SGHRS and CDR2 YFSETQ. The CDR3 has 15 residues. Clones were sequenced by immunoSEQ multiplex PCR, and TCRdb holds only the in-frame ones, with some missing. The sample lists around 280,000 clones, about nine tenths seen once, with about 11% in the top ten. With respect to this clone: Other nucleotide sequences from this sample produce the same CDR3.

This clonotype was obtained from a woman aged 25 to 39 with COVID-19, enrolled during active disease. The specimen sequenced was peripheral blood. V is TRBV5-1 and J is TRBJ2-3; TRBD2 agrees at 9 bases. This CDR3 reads CASSLGLAGTDTQYF. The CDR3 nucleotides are TGCGCCAGCAGCTTGGGACTAGCGGGCACAGATACGCAGTATTTT.